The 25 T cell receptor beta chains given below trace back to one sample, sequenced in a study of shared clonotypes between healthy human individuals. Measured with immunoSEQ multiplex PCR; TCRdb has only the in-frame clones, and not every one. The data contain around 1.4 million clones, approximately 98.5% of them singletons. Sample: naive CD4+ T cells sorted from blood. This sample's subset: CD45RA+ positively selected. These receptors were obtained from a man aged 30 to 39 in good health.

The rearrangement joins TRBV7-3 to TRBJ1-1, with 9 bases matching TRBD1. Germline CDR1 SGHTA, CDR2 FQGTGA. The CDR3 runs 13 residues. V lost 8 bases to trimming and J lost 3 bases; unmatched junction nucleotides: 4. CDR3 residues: CASHRGPDTEAFF. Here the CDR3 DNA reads TGTGCCAGCCACAGGGGGCCGGACACTGAAGCTTTCTTT.

CDR3 region: CSVEDRYREGIYYGYTF. The CDR3 region has the DNA TGCAGCGTTGAAGATCGGTACAGGGAGGGAATCTATTATGGCTACACCTTC. The rearrangement uses TRBV29-1 and TRBJ1-2, with D perhaps matching TRBD1 (6 bases). This CDR3 is 17 amino acids long. V was clipped by 0 bases and J by 5 bases, with 22 bases between them. Germline V gene sequence: CDR1 SQVTM, CDR2 ANQGSEA. The full variable domain, in which reference TRBV29-1 and TRBJ1-2 provide the parts outside the CDR3, is SAVISQKPSRDICQRGTSLTIQCQVDSQVTMMFWYRQQPGQSLTLIATANQGSEATYESGFVIDKFPISRPNLTFSTLTVSNMSPEDSSIYLCSVEDRYREGIYYGYTFGSGTRLTVV.

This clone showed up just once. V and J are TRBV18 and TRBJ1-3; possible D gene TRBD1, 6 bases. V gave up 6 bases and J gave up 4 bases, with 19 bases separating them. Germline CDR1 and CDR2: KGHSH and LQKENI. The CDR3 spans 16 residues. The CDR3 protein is CASSQGTFESGNTIYF. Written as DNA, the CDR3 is TGTGCCAGCTCTCAGGGGACCTTCGAATCCGGAAACACCATATATTTT.

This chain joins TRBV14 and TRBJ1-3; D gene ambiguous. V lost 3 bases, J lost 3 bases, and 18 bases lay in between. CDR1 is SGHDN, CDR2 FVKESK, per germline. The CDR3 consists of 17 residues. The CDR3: CASSHYPRRAGGNTIYF. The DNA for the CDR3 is TGTGCCAGCAGCCATTATCCTCGGCGGGCAGGTGGAAACACCATATATTTT.

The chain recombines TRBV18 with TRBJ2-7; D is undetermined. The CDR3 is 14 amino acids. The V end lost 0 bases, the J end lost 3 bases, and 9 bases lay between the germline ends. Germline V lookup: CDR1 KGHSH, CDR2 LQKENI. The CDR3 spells CASSPPIFLYEQYF. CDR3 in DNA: TGTGCCAGCTCACCACCGATCTTCCTCTACGAGCAGTACTTC.

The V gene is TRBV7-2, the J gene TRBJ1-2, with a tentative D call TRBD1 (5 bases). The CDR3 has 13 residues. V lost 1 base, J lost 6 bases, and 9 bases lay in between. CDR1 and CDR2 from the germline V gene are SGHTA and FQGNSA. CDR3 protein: CASSLGQGDGYTF. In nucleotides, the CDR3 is TGTGCCAGCAGCTTAGGGCAGGGAGATGGCTACACCTTC.

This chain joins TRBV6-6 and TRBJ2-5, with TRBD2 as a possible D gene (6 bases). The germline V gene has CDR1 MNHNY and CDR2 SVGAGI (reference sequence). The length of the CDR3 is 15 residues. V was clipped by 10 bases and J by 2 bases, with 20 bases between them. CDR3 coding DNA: TGTGCCATCGGAGGCGGGGCGTTACTGCAAGAGACCCAGTACTTC. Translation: CAIGGGALLQETQYF.

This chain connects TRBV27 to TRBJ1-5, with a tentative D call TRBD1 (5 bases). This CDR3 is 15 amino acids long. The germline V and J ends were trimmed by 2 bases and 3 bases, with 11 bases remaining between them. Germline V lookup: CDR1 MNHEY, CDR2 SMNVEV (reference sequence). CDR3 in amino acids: CASSLDSAFNQPQHF. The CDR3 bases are TGTGCCAGCAGTTTAGACAGCGCGTTCAATCAGCCCCAGCATTTT.

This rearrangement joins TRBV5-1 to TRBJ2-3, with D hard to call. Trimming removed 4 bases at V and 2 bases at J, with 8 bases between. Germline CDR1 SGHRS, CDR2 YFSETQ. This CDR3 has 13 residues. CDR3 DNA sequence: TGCGCCAGCAGCAGCGACAACACAGATACGCAGTATTTT. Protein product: CASSSDNTDTQYF.

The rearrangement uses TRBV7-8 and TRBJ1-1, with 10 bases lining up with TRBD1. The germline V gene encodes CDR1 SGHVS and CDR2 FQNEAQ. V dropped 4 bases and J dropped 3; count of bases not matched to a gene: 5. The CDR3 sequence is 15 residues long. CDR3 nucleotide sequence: TGTGCCAGCAGCTGGACAGGGGGGAGTTACACTGAAGCTTTCTTT. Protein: CASSWTGGSYTEAFF.

CDR3 loop: CASSVGLAGVDEQFF. The CDR3 bases are TGTGCCAGCAGCGTGGGACTAGCGGGAGTAGATGAGCAGTTCTTC. The gene calls are TRBV9 and TRBJ2-1; 14 positions match TRBD2. The V gene's germline CDR1 is SGDLS and CDR2 YYNGEE. V shed 2 bases and J 8 bases; nucleotides not matched to a gene: 3. The CDR3 consists of 15 residues.

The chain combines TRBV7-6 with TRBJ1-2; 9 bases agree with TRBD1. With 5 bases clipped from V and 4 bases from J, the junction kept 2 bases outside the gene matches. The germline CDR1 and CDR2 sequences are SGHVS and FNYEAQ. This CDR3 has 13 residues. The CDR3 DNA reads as TGTGCCAGCAGCCGACAGGGGGGCTATGGCTACACCTTC. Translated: CASSRQGGYGYTF. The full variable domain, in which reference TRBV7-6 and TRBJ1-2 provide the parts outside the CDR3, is GAGVSQSPRYKVTKRGQDVALRCDPISGHVSLYWYRQALGQGPEFLTYFNYEAQQDKSGLPNDRFSAERPEGSISTLTIQRTEQRDSAMYRCASSRQGGYGYTFGSGTRLTVV.

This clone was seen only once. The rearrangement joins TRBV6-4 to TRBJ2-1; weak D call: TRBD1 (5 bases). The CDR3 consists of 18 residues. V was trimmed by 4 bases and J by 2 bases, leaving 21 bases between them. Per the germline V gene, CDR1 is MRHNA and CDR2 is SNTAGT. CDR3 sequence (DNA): TGTGCCAGCAGTGCCAGTAGGGGCATTTCCCGGGCCTACAATGAGCAGTTCTTC. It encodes CASSASRGISRAYNEQFF.

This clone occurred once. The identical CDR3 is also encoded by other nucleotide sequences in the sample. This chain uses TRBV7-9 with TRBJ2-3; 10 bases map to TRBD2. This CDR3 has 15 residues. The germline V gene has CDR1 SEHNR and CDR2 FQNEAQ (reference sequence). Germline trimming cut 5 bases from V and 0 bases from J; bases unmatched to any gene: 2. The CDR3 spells CASSPSGRSTDTQYF. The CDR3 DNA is TGTGCCAGCAGCCCTAGCGGGAGAAGCACAGATACGCAGTATTTT. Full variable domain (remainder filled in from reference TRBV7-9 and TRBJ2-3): DTGVSQNPRHKITKRGQNVTFRCDPISEHNRLYWYRQTLGQGPEFLTYFQNEAQLEKSRLLSDRFSAERPKGSFSTLEIQRTEQGDSAMYLCASSPSGRSTDTQYFGPGTRLTVL.

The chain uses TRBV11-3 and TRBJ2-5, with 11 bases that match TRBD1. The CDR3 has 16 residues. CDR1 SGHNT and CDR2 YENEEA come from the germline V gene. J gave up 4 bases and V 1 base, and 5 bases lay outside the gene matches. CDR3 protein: CASSLGTGGLGETQYF. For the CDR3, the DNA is TGTGCCAGCAGCTTAGGGACAGGGGGCTTGGGAGAGACCCAGTACTTC.

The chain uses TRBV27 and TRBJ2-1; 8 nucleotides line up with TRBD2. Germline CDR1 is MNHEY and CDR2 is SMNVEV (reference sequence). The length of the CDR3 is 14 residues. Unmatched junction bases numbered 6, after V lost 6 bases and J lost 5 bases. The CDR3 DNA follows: TGTGCCAGCAGAACTAGCGGATCGAACAATGAGCAGTTCTTC. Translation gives CASRTSGSNNEQFF.

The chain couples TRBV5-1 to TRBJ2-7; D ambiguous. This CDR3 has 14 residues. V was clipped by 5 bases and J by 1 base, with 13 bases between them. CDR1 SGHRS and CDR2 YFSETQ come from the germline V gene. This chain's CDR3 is CASSFQIPSYEQYF. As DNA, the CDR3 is TGCGCCAGCAGTTTTCAGATACCTTCCTACGAGCAGTACTTC.

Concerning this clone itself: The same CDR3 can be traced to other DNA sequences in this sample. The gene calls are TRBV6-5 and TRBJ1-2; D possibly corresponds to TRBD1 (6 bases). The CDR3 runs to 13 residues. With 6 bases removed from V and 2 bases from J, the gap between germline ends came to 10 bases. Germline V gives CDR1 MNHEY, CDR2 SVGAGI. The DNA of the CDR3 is TGTGCCAGCAGCCGGACAGAAAACTATGGCTACACCTTC. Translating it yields CASSRTENYGYTF.

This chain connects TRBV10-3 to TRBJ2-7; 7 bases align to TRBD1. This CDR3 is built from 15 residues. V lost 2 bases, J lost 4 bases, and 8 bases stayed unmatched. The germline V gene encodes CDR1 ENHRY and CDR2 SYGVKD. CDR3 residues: CAISETDPGQYEQYF. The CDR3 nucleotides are TGTGCCATCAGTGAGACAGATCCGGGACAGTACGAGCAGTACTTC.

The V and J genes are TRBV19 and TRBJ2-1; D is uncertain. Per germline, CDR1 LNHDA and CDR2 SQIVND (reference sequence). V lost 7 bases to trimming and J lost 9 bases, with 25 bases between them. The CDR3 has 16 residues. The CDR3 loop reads CASTPHPATLVGEQFF. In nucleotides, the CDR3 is TGTGCCAGTACTCCCCATCCAGCGACTCTTGTTGGTGAGCAGTTCTTC.

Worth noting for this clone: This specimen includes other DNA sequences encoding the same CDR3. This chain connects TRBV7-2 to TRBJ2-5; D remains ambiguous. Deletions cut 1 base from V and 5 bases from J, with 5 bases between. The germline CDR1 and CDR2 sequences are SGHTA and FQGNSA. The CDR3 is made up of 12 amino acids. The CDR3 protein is CASSLVRETQYF. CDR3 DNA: TGTGCCAGCAGCTTAGTGCGGGAGACCCAGTACTTC.

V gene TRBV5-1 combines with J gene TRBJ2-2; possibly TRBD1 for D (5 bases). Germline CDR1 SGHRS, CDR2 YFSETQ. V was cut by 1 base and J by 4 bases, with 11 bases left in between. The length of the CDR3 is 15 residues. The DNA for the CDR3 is TGCGCCAGCAGCTTGCCAGGGATTGGCACCGGGGAGCTGTTTTTT. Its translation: CASSLPGIGTGELFF.

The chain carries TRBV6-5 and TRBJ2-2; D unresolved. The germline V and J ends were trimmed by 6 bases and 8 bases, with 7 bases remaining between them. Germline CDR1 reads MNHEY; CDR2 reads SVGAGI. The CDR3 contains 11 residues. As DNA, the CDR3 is TGTGCCAGCAGCCGCAAAGGGGAGCTGTTTTTT. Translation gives CASSRKGELFF.

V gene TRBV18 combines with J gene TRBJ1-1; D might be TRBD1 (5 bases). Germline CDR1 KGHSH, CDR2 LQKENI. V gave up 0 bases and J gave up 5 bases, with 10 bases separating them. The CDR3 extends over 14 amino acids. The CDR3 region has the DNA TGTGCCAGCTCACCACCAGGGCGGGGGACTGAAGCTTTCTTT. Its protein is CASSPPGRGTEAFF.

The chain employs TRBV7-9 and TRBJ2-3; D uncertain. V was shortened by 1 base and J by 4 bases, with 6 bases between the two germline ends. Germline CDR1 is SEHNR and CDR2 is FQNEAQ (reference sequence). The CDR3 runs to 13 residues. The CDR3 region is CASSLDGPDTQYF. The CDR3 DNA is TGTGCCAGCAGCTTAGATGGCCCAGATACGCAGTATTTT.